Presented here are 14 T cell receptor beta chains from one specimen sequenced in a study of early T cells in non-severe SARS-CoV-2 infection. In TCRdb, the 5' RACE reads were re-called with MiXCR into one record per CDR3 protein. Of about 80,000 distinct CDR3 sequences in the sample, 4.5% to 6% were seen once. Sample: whole blood, taken at baseline. Source of these receptors: an adult who was a healthcare worker with PCR-confirmed SARS-CoV-2 infection or an uninfected control (not recorded which).

This clonotype was found a few times. V gene TRBV10-3 combines with J gene TRBJ2-5; the D is unclear. The CDR3 extends over 12 amino acids. From germline, CDR1 is ENHRY and CDR2 SYGVKD. Deletions cut 2 bases from V and 7 bases from J, with 8 bases between. As DNA, the CDR3 is TGTGCCATCAGTGAGAGCGTGAGGACCCAGTACTTC. It yields the protein CAISESVRTQYF.

This clonotype was detected many times. The rearrangement links TRBV7-8 to TRBJ2-1, with D tentatively TRBD1 (7 bases). The CDR3 runs 16 residues. Trimming cost V 5 bases and J 3 bases, with 17 bases left between them. The germline gives CDR1 SGHVS, CDR2 FQNEAQ. The DNA of the CDR3 is TGTGCCAGCAGCCGAGAGGGGGCGGGGCTCTACAATGAGCAGTTCTTC. This codes for CASSREGAGLYNEQFF.

This clonotype was observed a handful of times. CDR3 in amino acids: CASSYTAGLPSGTQYF. In DNA, the CDR3 is TGTGCCAGCAGTTACACGGCTGGACTACCCTCCGGGACCCAGTACTTC. The J gene is TRBJ2-5, the V gene TRBV6-5; the D gene is possibly TRBD2 (6 bases). The V gene lost 2 bases and the J gene lost 7 bases, with 20 bases spanning the gap. Germline lookup yields CDR1 MNHEY and CDR2 SVGAGI. The CDR3 loop spans 16 amino acids.

The sample holds a few counts of this clonotype. This chain connects TRBV4-1 to TRBJ2-6; no definite D call. Germline V lookup: CDR1 MGHRA, CDR2 YSYEKL. Trimming removed 4 bases from V and 1 base from J, with 8 bases in between. The CDR3 is 15 residues long. The CDR3 is CASSPAASGANVLTF. The CDR3 bases are TGCGCCAGCAGCCCCGCGGCGTCTGGGGCCAACGTCCTGACTTTC.

The table lists this clonotype with a few counts. The chain recombines TRBV27 with TRBJ2-1; TRBD2 might be the D (5 bases). The germline gives CDR1 MNHEY, CDR2 SMNVEV (reference sequence). Trimming took 5 bases from V and 14 from J, leaving 19 bases between them. The CDR3 is 13 amino acids. The DNA of the CDR3 is TGTGCCAGCAGTCCGCTTGGGCCCCCCGGGGAGTTCTTC. Its translation is CASSPLGPPGEFF.

This clonotype occurred a few times. The chain carries TRBV20-1 and TRBJ2-2, with 9 bases that match TRBD1. The CDR3 has 13 residues. The trim removed 6 bases at V and 6 bases at J, leaving 5 bases unmatched. Germline V gene lookup returns CDR1 DFQATT and CDR2 SNEGSKA (reference sequence). CDR3 sequence reads: CSAQTGGAGELFF. As DNA, the CDR3 is TGCAGTGCCCAGACAGGGGGAGCCGGGGAGCTGTTTTTT.

This clonotype has a handful of counts. The rearrangement uses TRBV4-1 and TRBJ2-7; 13 nucleotides line up with TRBD2. Germline loops: CDR1 MGHRA, CDR2 YSYEKL. The V gene end was trimmed by 0 bases and the J gene end by 6 bases; junction bases not matched to a gene: 2. The CDR3 totals 15 residues. CDR3 DNA: TGCGCCAGCAGCCAAGAGACTAGCGGGAGGTCCGAGCAGTACTTC. Translated: CASSQETSGRSEQYF.

This clonotype was seen at least ten times. The chain combines TRBV6-2 or TRBV6-3 with TRBJ2-1; TRBD2 matches 8 bases. Unmatched junction bases numbered 5, after V lost 0 bases and J lost 1 base. This CDR3 has 17 residues. The V gene's germline CDR1 is MNHEY and CDR2 SVGEGT. This CDR3 reads CASSYSGTSGSYNEQFF. The CDR3 DNA reads as TGTGCCAGCAGTTACTCGGGAACTAGCGGATCCTACAATGAGCAGTTCTTC.

Many counts were recorded for this clonotype. The rearrangement uses TRBV27 and TRBJ2-7; 11 bases are shared with TRBD1. V lost 5 bases, J lost 6 bases, and 6 bases stayed unmatched. Looked up from germline, CDR1 is MNHEY and CDR2 is SMNVEV (reference sequence). CDR3 length: 14 amino acids. CDR3 coding DNA: TGTGCCAGCAGTGGACGGGACAGGGGGACCGAGCAGTACTTC. Amino acid sequence: CASSGRDRGTEQYF.

The chain is built from TRBV7-9 and TRBJ2-1; 8 nucleotides match TRBD1. CDR1 SEHNR and CDR2 FQNEAQ come from the germline V gene (reference sequence). The V segment lost 4 bases and the J segment 5 bases; nucleotides outside the gene matches: 7. This CDR3 region has 15 residues. The CDR3 coding sequence is TGTGCCAGCAGCTCCCCGGGACAGGCGCACAATGAGCAGTTCTTC. This gives the protein CASSSPGQAHNEQFF.

This clonotype came up many times. The rearrangement links TRBV7-6 to TRBJ2-5; 9 bases map to TRBD1. Losses at the gene ends were 3 bases for V and 2 bases for J; bases not matched to a gene: 4. CDR3 length: 15 residues. Germline V CDR1 and CDR2: SGHVS, FNYEAQ. The DNA for the CDR3 is TGTGCCAGCAGCTTCCCCGGGACAGGGCAAGAGACCCAGTACTTC. The encoded protein is CASSFPGTGQETQYF. The full variable domain, in which reference TRBV7-6 and TRBJ2-5 provide the parts outside the CDR3, is GAGVSQSPRYKVTKRGQDVALRCDPISGHVSLYWYRQALGQGPEFLTYFNYEAQQDKSGLPNDRFSAERPEGSISTLTIQRTEQRDSAMYRCASSFPGTGQETQYFGPGTRLLVL.

The chain recombines TRBV5-7 with TRBJ2-3; a possible D gene is TRBD1 (6 bases). TRBV5-7 is sorted into the ORF group, with uncertain function. The CDR3 runs 16 residues. V was cut by 0 bases and J by 1 base, with 12 bases left in between. CDR3 coding DNA: TGTGCCAGCAGCTTGGAACAGGGACCCCGCACAGATACGCAGTATTTT. Translating gives CASSLEQGPRTDTQYF.

About this clonotype: A read error may explain this, as a much larger clone is one base away. The missing conserved phenylalanine or tryptophan at the end of this CDR3 makes a read error likely. This rearrangement joins TRBV9 to TRBJ2-1; D gene ambiguous. The germline V and J ends were trimmed by 0 bases and 0 bases, with 1 base remaining between them. Germline values: CDR1 SGDLS, CDR2 YYNGEE. The CDR3 covers 13 residues. The CDR3 DNA sequence: TGTGCCAGCAGCGTAGACTCCTACAATGAGCAGTTCTCC. It yields the protein CASSVDSYNEQFS.

This clonotype was observed a few times. The J gene is TRBJ2-7, the V gene TRBV10-1; D ambiguous. The germline gives CDR1 WNHNN, CDR2 SYGVQD (reference sequence). The CDR3 extends over 13 amino acids. Trimming took 0 bases from V and 0 from J, leaving 3 bases between them. CDR3 DNA sequence: TGCGCCAGCAGTGAGTCAGACTCCTACGAGCAGTACTTC. Translating it yields CASSESDSYEQYF.